A single sample gave rise to the 22 T cell receptor beta chains below, sequenced in a study of blood T cell repertoires in COVID-19. Produced via immunoSEQ multiplex PCR; TCRdb's table is partial and in-frame only. In the table there are some 15,000 clones, 85% to 90% of which are singletons. Source material: peripheral blood. The source is a human donor in a cohort sampled during active COVID-19.

The J gene is TRBJ2-3, the V gene TRBV7-3; 10 nucleotides match TRBD2. Germline-derived CDR1 and CDR2 are SGHTA and FQGTGA. V shed 4 bases, J shed 1 base, and the junction held 2 bases outside the gene matches. This CDR3 contains 15 residues. The CDR3 sequence: CASSSGTSGTDTQYF. The CDR3 DNA follows: TGTGCCAGCAGCTCCGGGACTAGCGGCACAGATACGCAGTATTTT.

This clone appeared a few times. J is TRBJ2-7 and V is TRBV5-5, with D hard to call. The length of the CDR3 is 14 residues. Germline loops: CDR1 SGHKS, CDR2 YYEKEE (reference sequence). Trimming shortened V by 2 bases and J by 3 bases, and 12 bases separated the two germline ends. CDR3: CASSFFAGLYEQYF. CDR3 nucleotide sequence: TGTGCCAGCAGCTTTTTTGCCGGTCTCTACGAGCAGTACTTC.

The chain has TRBV6-1 and TRBJ2-1; D is uncertain. The CDR3 covers 15 residues. Germline loops: CDR1 MNHNS, CDR2 SASEGT. Trimming took 1 base from V and 2 from J, leaving 9 bases between them. DNA for the CDR3: TGTGCCAGCAGTGAAGATCGCAGGACCTACAATGAGCAGTTCTTC. Amino acid sequence: CASSEDRRTYNEQFF.

The rearrangement links TRBV2 to TRBJ2-3; TRBD2 matches at 8 bases. The ends lost 1 base at V and 6 bases at J; junction bases unmatched: 3. Germline loops: CDR1 SNHLY, CDR2 FYNNEI. The length of the CDR3 is 14 residues. Here the CDR3 reads CASSEVTSGDTQYF. CDR3 DNA: TGTGCCAGCAGTGAAGTTACTAGCGGTGATACGCAGTATTTT. The whole variable domain, remainder taken from reference TRBV2 and TRBJ2-3, is EPEVTQTPSHQVTQMGQEVILRCVPISNHLYFYWYRQILGQKVEFLVSFYNNEISEKSEIFDDQFSVERPDGSNFTLKIRSTKLEDSAMYFCASSEVTSGDTQYFGPGTRLTVL.

The chain recombines TRBV13 with TRBJ1-2, with a tentative D call TRBD1 (5 bases). The CDR3 is 14 amino acids. The V and J ends lost 0 bases and 4 bases respectively, with 9 bases between them. The germline CDR1 and CDR2 sequences are PRHDT and FYEKMQ (reference sequence). CDR3 DNA sequence: TGTGCCAGCAGCTTAGGGGACACGGGCTATGGCTACACCTTC. This codes for CASSLGDTGYGYTF. Complete variable domain (other parts from reference TRBV13 and TRBJ1-2): AAGVIQSPRHLIKEKRETATLKCYPIPRHDTVYWYQQGPGQDPQFLISFYEKMQSDKGSIPDRFSAQQFSDYHSELNMSSLELGDSALYFCASSLGDTGYGYTFGSGTRLTVV.

The chain has TRBV20-1 and TRBJ1-2; no clear D gene. The CDR3 has 13 amino acids. CDR1 DFQATT and CDR2 SNEGSKA come from the germline V gene (reference sequence). V was shortened by 3 bases and J by 2 bases, with 10 bases between the two germline ends. The CDR3 loop reads CSASPSPNYGYTF. The DNA of the CDR3 is TGCAGTGCTAGTCCAAGCCCAAACTATGGCTACACCTTC.

This clone was seen more than once but under ten times. This rearrangement joins TRBV25-1 to TRBJ1-5, with 8 bases lining up with TRBD1. The germline V gene encodes CDR1 MGHDK and CDR2 SYGVNS. J was trimmed by 3 bases and V by 2 bases; bases with no gene match: 6. This CDR3 is built from 16 residues. CDR3: CASSERGRGLNQPQHF. The DNA of the CDR3 is TGTGCCAGCAGTGAAAGGGGCAGGGGGCTCAATCAGCCCCAGCATTTT.

The CDR3: CASSYTTYEQYF. The CDR3 coding sequence is TGTGCCAGCAGCTACACCACCTACGAGCAGTACTTC. The chain uses TRBV11-2 and TRBJ2-7; D remains unclear. The CDR3 sequence is 12 residues long. Germline lookup yields CDR1 SGHAT and CDR2 FQNNGV. V dropped 4 bases and J dropped 2 bases, with 6 bases sitting between them.

This clone was counted a single time. The chain links TRBV2 to TRBJ2-5, with 8 bases that match TRBD1. This CDR3 comprises 14 residues. J was trimmed by 5 bases and V by 4 bases; bases with no gene match: 6. Germline assignment: CDR1 SNHLY and CDR2 FYNNEI. DNA of the CDR3: TGTGCCAGCAGTGGGAACAGGGGGGAGGAGACCCAGTACTTC. It translates to CASSGNRGEETQYF.

The chain combines TRBV27 with TRBJ2-2; possibly TRBD2 for D (5 bases). The CDR3 runs 14 residues. Trimming removed 0 bases from V and 6 bases from J, with 8 bases in between. Germline V lookup: CDR1 MNHEY, CDR2 SMNVEV (reference sequence). CDR3: CASSLSLVAGELFF. CDR3 nucleotide sequence: TGTGCCAGCAGTTTATCACTAGTGGCCGGGGAGCTGTTTTTT.

The V gene is TRBV4-1, the J gene TRBJ2-7; 12 positions agree with TRBD2. Trimming took 3 bases from V and 3 from J; bases not matched to a gene: 9. This CDR3 is built from 17 residues. Germline-derived CDR1 and CDR2 are MGHRA and YSYEKL. The CDR3 sequence: CASSHLAGGPSLYEQYF. CDR3 coding DNA: TGCGCCAGCAGCCATCTAGCGGGAGGGCCTTCCCTCTACGAGCAGTACTTC.

The J gene is TRBJ1-2, the V gene TRBV19, with D tentatively TRBD1 (5 bases). Germline CDR1 LNHDA, CDR2 SQIVND (reference sequence). CDR3 size: 17 residues. Trimming stripped 6 bases from V and 3 bases from J, with 23 bases between. The CDR3 DNA sequence: TGTGCCAGTAGCGACGACTGGGGGGGAGGAACCTACTATGGCTACACCTTC. Amino acids: CASSDDWGGGTYYGYTF. Based on the CDR3 plus reference TRBV19 and TRBJ1-2, the full variable domain is DGGITQSPKYLFRKEGQNVTLSCEQNLNHDAMYWYRQDPGQGLRLIYYSQIVNDFQKGDIAEGYSVSREKKESFPLTVTSAQKNPTAFYLCASSDDWGGGTYYGYTFGSGTRLTVV.

The chain couples TRBV4-3 to TRBJ2-2; D gene unclear. CDR1 is LGHNA, CDR2 YSLEER, per germline. This CDR3 has 14 amino acids. The ends were cut back, 0 bases at V and 9 bases at J, with 11 bases in the middle. CDR3 sequence (DNA): TGCGCCAGCAGCCAAGACATTTGGGCCCGGGAGCTGTTTTTT. This sequence encodes CASSQDIWARELFF.

The V and J genes are TRBV9 and TRBJ1-1; perhaps TRBD1 as D (6 bases). Germline V lookup: CDR1 SGDLS, CDR2 YYNGEE. V dropped 3 bases and J dropped 1 base, with 13 bases sitting between them. This CDR3 is built from 15 residues. The CDR3 sequence: CASSAGTRWNTEAFF. CDR3 nucleotide sequence: TGTGCCAGCAGCGCCGGGACACGATGGAACACTGAAGCTTTCTTT.

The rearrangement uses TRBV7-9 and TRBJ1-2; D is uncertain. V dropped 5 bases and J dropped 0 bases, with 10 bases sitting between them. This CDR3 region has 14 residues. CDR1 is SEHNR and CDR2 is FQNEAQ in the germline V gene (reference sequence). CDR3 in amino acids: CASSPGRANYGYTF. The CDR3 DNA is TGTGCCAGCAGCCCCGGGAGGGCTAACTATGGCTACACCTTC.

This clone was seen a handful of times. V and J are TRBV6-1 and TRBJ1-3; D unclear. The length of the CDR3 is 15 residues. Germline CDR1 MNHNS, CDR2 SASEGT. V was clipped by 2 bases and J by 1 base, with 9 bases between them. CDR3 nucleotides: TGTGCCAGCAGTGAATTTAGTATTTCTGGAAACACCATATATTTT. Protein product: CASSEFSISGNTIYF.

The chain couples TRBV29-1 to TRBJ2-7, with 7 bases lining up with TRBD1. Germline lookup yields CDR1 SQVTM and CDR2 ANQGSEA. V trimming: 6 bases; J trimming: 7 bases; junction bases outside the gene matches: 12. The CDR3 sequence is 13 residues long. CDR3 DNA sequence: TGCAGCGTCCAAAGGGCGACAGGGCGTGAGCAGTACTTC. It translates to CSVQRATGREQYF.

The chain has TRBV5-3 and TRBJ1-4; TRBD1 might be the D (6 bases). TRBV5-3 is reported as an ORF; its role is uncertain. CDR3 length: 16 amino acids. V lost 2 bases and J lost 0, with 11 bases in between. This CDR3 is CARSFRQDTTNEKLFF. The CDR3 DNA is TGTGCCAGAAGCTTTCGACAGGACACAACTAATGAAAAACTGTTTTTT.

This clone has more than one count but fewer than ten. The gene calls are TRBV4-2 and TRBJ2-5; TRBD2 aligns across 16 bases. CDR3 length equals 18 residues. Germline V gene data show CDR1 as LGHNA and CDR2 as YNFKEQ. V gave up 3 bases and J gave up 5 bases; unmatched junction bases: 9. The CDR3 DNA is TGTGCCAGCAGCCAGAGCGGGACTAGCGGGGGGGCCATGGAGACCCAGTACTTC. Translated: CASSQSGTSGGAMETQYF.

The V gene is TRBV5-4, the J gene TRBJ2-7; D remains ambiguous. Trimming removed 2 bases at V and 2 bases at J, with 11 bases between. The germline V gene encodes CDR1 SGHNT and CDR2 YYREEE (reference sequence). The CDR3 covers 14 residues. The CDR3 loop is CASSLIGTTYEQYF. The CDR3 DNA reads TGTGCCAGCAGCTTAATAGGCACTACCTACGAGCAGTACTTC.

In this sample, this clone turned up once. The chain is built from TRBV11-2 and TRBJ1-5; perhaps TRBD1 as D (6 bases). CDR1 is SGHAT, CDR2 FQNNGV, per germline. The CDR3 consists of 15 residues. V lost 5 bases and J lost 5, with 16 bases in between. The CDR3 here is CASSLGGDWDQPQHF. Written as DNA, the CDR3 is TGTGCCAGCAGCCTAGGGGGAGACTGGGATCAGCCCCAGCATTTT.

This clone has only a few counts. The V gene is TRBV15, the J gene TRBJ1-5, with TRBD1 matching over 7 bases. The V gene's germline CDR1 is LNHNV and CDR2 YYDKDF (reference sequence). V was pared by 0 bases and J by 1 base, with 3 bases of the junction left unmatched. The CDR3 spans 16 residues. The CDR3 nucleotides read TGTGCCACCAGCAGAGATACAGGGGTAAGCAATCAGCCCCAGCATTTT. This encodes CATSRDTGVSNQPQHF.